This is a list of T cell receptor beta chains from one sample in a study of cytomegalovirus exposure and HLA in healthy donors. TCRdb keeps only in-frame clones here, not all; method: immunoSEQ multiplex PCR. The repertoire consists of around 100,000 clones, with 81% occurring once and the leading ten covering about 4.9%. What was sequenced was PBMCs. The receptors shown here come from a man aged 40-49 years in good health and CMV-seropositive. Both conserved end residues are part of each CDR3.

j_gene	v_gene	CDR3aa
TRBJ1-2	TRBV5-1	CASSLVGPGTDNPKNYGYTF
TRBJ1-5	TRBV27	CASSQTPASQPQHF
TRBJ2-7	TRBV18	CASSPPQSRPGQYF
TRBJ2-7	TRBV27	CASSLVAGRSYEQYF
TRBJ1-5	TRBV6-5	CASSYSGPGGLPQHF
TRBJ2-3	TRBV19	CASSTPLTDTQYF
TRBJ1-1	TRBV9	CASSVGRQGFPLPAFF
TRBJ2-2	TRBV10-3	CAIWTSGNTGELFF
TRBJ2-1	TRBV29-1	CSVYGEGEQFF
TRBJ2-1	TRBV5-1	CASSFRASGEYNEQFF
TRBJ2-2	TRBV11-3	CASSLGGLPTGELFF
TRBJ2-1	TRBV6-4	CASSPGGLDGEQFF
TRBJ1-2	TRBV28	CASSLGGGGYTF
TRBJ1-1	TRBV11-2	CASSLDRTMNTEAFF
TRBJ1-4	TRBV5-3	CARSFHGTNEKLFF
TRBJ2-7	TRBV20-1	CSATKLDEQYF
TRBJ1-3	TRBV19	CASSPGIAGNTIYF
TRBJ1-2	TRBV28	CAGRTGDYGYTF
TRBJ1-2	TRBV4-2	CASSQVSAEGNYGYTF
TRBJ1-2	TRBV7-9	CSSSPQGALPYGYTF
TRBJ2-1	TRBV28	CASSFLPYEQFF
TRBJ2-3	TRBV20-1	CSARDAGTQYF
TRBJ2-1	TRBV4-2	CAIAGGPNEQFF
TRBJ1-4	TRBV7-9	CASSLGQGRSVF
TRBJ1-2	TRBV28	CASSAQWGYTF
TRBJ2-1	TRBV5-1	CASSPQGTGNNEQFF
TRBJ2-2	TRBV7-3	CASSFSGVNTGELFF
TRBJ2-2	TRBV14	CASSFRTGGTGELFF
TRBJ2-5	TRBV7-9	CSSSLESSGGETQYF
TRBJ1-2	TRBV2	CASSNRGQDYGYTF
TRBJ1-2	TRBV19	CASSIATGTTGLYGYTF
TRBJ1-6	TRBV14	CASSPGGTNSPLHF
TRBJ1-6	TRBV7-9	CASIGYASPLHF
TRBJ1-2	TRBV4-2	CASSQEDSNYGYTF
TRBJ1-1	TRBV30	CAWTEEDRRKTEAFF
TRBJ2-7	TRBV5-4	CASSQGGGGSYEQYF
TRBJ1-4	TRBV12-2	CASRSRPGQGREKLFF
TRBJ2-1	TRBV11-2	CASSFLASSYNEQFF
TRBJ2-7	TRBV28	CASSPRGWLSYEQYF
TRBJ2-2	TRBV6-4	CASSDGTVTGELFF
TRBJ2-5	TRBV28	CASRTGYQETQYF
TRBJ2-1	TRBV7-2	CASSQTSGSPNEQFF
TRBJ1-2	TRBV28	CASSLQGRNYGYTF
TRBJ1-3	TRBV10-1	CASSEWSTSGNTIYF
TRBJ2-7	TRBV2	CASTKGADYEQYF